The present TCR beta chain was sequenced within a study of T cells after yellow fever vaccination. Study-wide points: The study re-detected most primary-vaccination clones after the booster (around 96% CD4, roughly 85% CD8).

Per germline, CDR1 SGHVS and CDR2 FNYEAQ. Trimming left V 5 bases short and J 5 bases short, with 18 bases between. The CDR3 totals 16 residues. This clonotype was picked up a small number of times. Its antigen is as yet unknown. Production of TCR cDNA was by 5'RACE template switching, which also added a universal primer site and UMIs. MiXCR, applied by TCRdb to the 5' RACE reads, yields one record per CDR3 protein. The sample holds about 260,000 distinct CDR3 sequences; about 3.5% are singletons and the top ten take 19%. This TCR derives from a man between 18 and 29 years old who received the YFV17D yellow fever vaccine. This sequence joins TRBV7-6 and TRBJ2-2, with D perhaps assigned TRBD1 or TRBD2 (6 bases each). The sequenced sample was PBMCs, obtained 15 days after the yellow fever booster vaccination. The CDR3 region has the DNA TGTGCCAGCAGCCCGCGTGGGGGGCTTAATACCGGGGAGCTGTTTTTT. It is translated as CASSPRGGLNTGELFF.